This T cell receptor beta chain appears in the sequencing data of a study of T-cell memory formation after mild COVID-19. Germline CDR1 reads MGHRA; CDR2 reads YSYEKL. V shed 1 base and J shed 2 bases, with 15 bases lying between them. The length of the CDR3 is 17 residues. cDNA libraries for TCR alpha and TCR beta, carrying sample barcodes and UMIs, came from 5'RACE with constant-segment primers. TCRdb re-analysed the 5' RACE reads in MiXCR, keeping a single row per CDR3 protein. The sample has about 440,000 distinct CDR3 sequences; about 20% are singletons. Source material: PBMCs or a T cell subset sorted from them (not recorded which). This TCR came from an adult woman who had mild COVID-19 (a few samples of this study predate the infection). Cell type and time point are not known. The chain carries TRBV4-1 and TRBJ1-5, with D possibly matching TRBD1 (5 bases). The CDR3 nucleotides are TGCGCCAGCAGCCAAGGTTGGGCAGGGACCGGCAATCAGCCCCAGCATTTT. Translated: CASSQGWAGTGNQPQHF.